These T cell receptor beta chains were read from a single sample in a study of shared clonotypes between healthy human individuals. The assay was immunoSEQ multiplex PCR, and TCRdb's table has in-frame clones only and misses some. This table holds a few million clones, 95% found once. Sequencing was carried out using naive CD4+ T cells sorted from blood. Source of these receptors: a man aged 18 to 30 in good health. CDR3s include the opening cysteine and the closing phenylalanine or tryptophan. D genes are given only for firm matches. Rows may omit the clone size; those that give it use once, few, many or a size class.

v_call	clone_size	j_call	d_call	cdr3_nt	cdr3_aa
TRBV2	-	TRBJ2-1	TRBD1	TGTGCCAGCAGTGTAGGGGGACAGGGTAATGAGCAGTTCTTC	CASSVGGQGNEQFF
TRBV7-9	few	TRBJ2-5	TRBD1	TGTGCCAGCAGCGTCTCCGGGACAGTCGAGACCCAGTACTTC	CASSVSGTVETQYF
TRBV2	once	TRBJ2-3	TRBD2	TGTGCCAGCGTAGCGGGAGGGCCCGTCACAGATACGCAGTATTTT	CASVAGGPVTDTQYF
TRBV28	-	TRBJ2-1	TRBD2	TGTGCCAGCAGTTCCCCCGGCAGGACTAGCGTACACAATGAGCAGTTCTTC	CASSSPGRTSVHNEQFF
TRBV9	-	TRBJ2-1	TRBD2	TGTGCCAGCAGCTCCAAAGCGGGAGCGATCCACAATGAGCAGTTCTTC	CASSSKAGAIHNEQFF
TRBV7-2	-	TRBJ2-5	-	TGTGCCAGCAGCTCATCCGGGACGATGGAGACCCAGTACTTC	CASSSSGTMETQYF
TRBV5-6	-	TRBJ1-1	-	TGTGCCAGCAGCTTGACGGGTAGTATCGCTGAAGCTTTCTTT	CASSLTGSIAEAFF
TRBV19	once	TRBJ2-7	-	TGTGCCAGTAGTTCCGGAAGGGTCCAAGCGGGCGAGCAGTACTTC	CASSSGRVQAGEQYF
TRBV6-6	-	TRBJ2-2	-	TGTGCCAGCAGGATACAGGGGAACACCGGGGAGCTGTTTTTT	CASRIQGNTGELFF
TRBV28	-	TRBJ2-5	-	TGTGCCAGCAGTTTGGGTGGGGCCCTGGGGACCCAGTACTTC	CASSLGGALGTQYF
TRBV5-1	-	TRBJ2-3	-	TGCGCCAGCAGCTTAGGGAGGAAGAGCACAGATACGCAGTATTTT	CASSLGRKSTDTQYF
TRBV12-5	once	TRBJ2-4	-	TGTGCTAGTGGTGACGGGGCAGGGGGGAACATTCAGTACTTC	CASGDGAGGNIQYF
TRBV5-1	-	TRBJ2-3	TRBD2	TGCGCCAGCAGCTTGACTAGCGGGGTGGCTACGCAGTATTTT	CASSLTSGVATQYF
TRBV2	once	TRBJ2-1	-	TGTGCCAGCAGTGAGTTGGGGAGCTCCTACAATGAGCAGTTCTTC	CASSELGSSYNEQFF
TRBV5-4	-	TRBJ2-7	TRBD1	TGTGCCAGCAGCTTGGGTGGGACAGGGCAAGGCGAGCAGTACTTC	CASSLGGTGQGEQYF
TRBV6-6	-	TRBJ1-3	-	TGTGCCAGCAGTCCAACAGGGCTCTCTGGAAACACCATATATTTT	CASSPTGLSGNTIYF
TRBV6-5	once	TRBJ2-5	-	TGTGCCAGCAGTTACTCCAAATCGGGACACTGGAACTTC	CASSYSKSGHWNF
TRBV28	-	TRBJ1-4	-	TGTGCCAGCAGTTCCCGACGGACTAGTGAAAAACTGTTTTTT	CASSSRRTSEKLFF
TRBV4-1	-	TRBJ1-4	-	TGCGCCAGCAGCCAAGCACAAGTTGCTCAAAAACTGTTTTTT	CASSQAQVAQKLFF
TRBV29-1	-	TRBJ2-1	-	TGCAGCGTTGAAGATACCGGCGGGCAGTTCTTC	CSVEDTGGQFF
TRBV6-1	-	TRBJ2-2	-	TGTGCCAGCAGGATCTCAGGGGCCGGCGGGGAGCTGTTTTTT	CASRISGAGGELFF
TRBV19	-	TRBJ1-2	-	TGTGCCAGTAGTCCAGACTCAGGGTACGGCTATGGCTACACCTTC	CASSPDSGYGYGYTF
TRBV5-6	once	TRBJ2-1	TRBD2	TGTGCCAGCAGCATGCGACTAGCGGCCTTCTCCTACAATGAGCAGTTCTTC	CASSMRLAAFSYNEQFF
TRBV6-5	-	TRBJ2-5	TRBD2	TGTGCCAGCAGGGCTAGCGGCCAAGAGACCCAGTACTTC	CASRASGQETQYF
TRBV9	once	TRBJ2-2	TRBD1	TGTGCCAGCAGCCCCAGACAGGGAGCTACCGGGGAGCTGTTTTTT	CASSPRQGATGELFF
TRBV5-1	once	TRBJ2-7	-	TGCGCCAGCAGCTCCACTTTGTCAGGGTTCGAGCAGTACTTC	CASSSTLSGFEQYF
TRBV15	-	TRBJ2-3	-	TGTGCCACCAGCAGAGATTTGGCGGGGATTGGAGATACGCAGTATTTT	CATSRDLAGIGDTQYF
TRBV6-1	-	TRBJ2-7	-	TGTGCCAGCAGTGAACAAGGGTTTGAGCAGTACTTC	CASSEQGFEQYF
TRBV30	-	TRBJ1-2	-	TGTGCCTGGACCCCCAACATCCTCGACTATGGCTACACCTTC	CAWTPNILDYGYTF
TRBV29-1	-	TRBJ2-5	-	TGCAGCGTTGAATTACGGCAGGGCCAAGAGACCCAGTACTTC	CSVELRQGQETQYF
TRBV2	-	TRBJ2-3	-	TGTGCCAGCAGCCGCAGTCTTGACGGCACAGATACGCAGTATTTT	CASSRSLDGTDTQYF